This T cell receptor beta chain comes out of a study of Graves' ophthalmopathy and Graves' hyperthyroidism. Germline V gene lookup returns CDR1 SGHVS and CDR2 FQNEAQ. The V and J ends lost 2 bases and 3 bases respectively, with 14 bases between them. The CDR3 contains 15 residues. This clonotype came up many times. New diagnoses, under 2 months' duration, and ages 18 to 65 characterized the hyperthyroidism patients. Investigators amplified TCR beta CDR3 regions from RNA transcripts. First-round RT-PCR with HTBI primers preceded a second-round multiplex PCR. TCRdb passed the multiplex PCR reads through MiXCR, listing each CDR3 protein once. The sample lists 300,000 to 400,000 distinct CDR3 sequences, about 17% occurring once.

The chain uses TRBV7-8 and TRBJ2-7, with D possibly TRBD2 on 5 matching bases. Sample: peripheral blood. This TCR derives from an adult woman with stable Graves' hyperthyroidism. The DNA for the CDR3 is TGTGCCAGCAGCTTACCGGCTAGCTGGGACTACGAGCAGTACTTC. Its protein is CASSLPASWDYEQYF. The full variable domain, its missing parts supplied by reference TRBV7-8 and TRBJ2-7, is GAGVSQSPRYKVAKRGQDVALRCDPISGHVSLFWYQQALGQGPEFLTYFQNEAQLDKSGLPSDRFFAERPEGSVSTLKIQRTQQEDSAVYLCASSLPASWDYEQYFGPGTRLTVT.